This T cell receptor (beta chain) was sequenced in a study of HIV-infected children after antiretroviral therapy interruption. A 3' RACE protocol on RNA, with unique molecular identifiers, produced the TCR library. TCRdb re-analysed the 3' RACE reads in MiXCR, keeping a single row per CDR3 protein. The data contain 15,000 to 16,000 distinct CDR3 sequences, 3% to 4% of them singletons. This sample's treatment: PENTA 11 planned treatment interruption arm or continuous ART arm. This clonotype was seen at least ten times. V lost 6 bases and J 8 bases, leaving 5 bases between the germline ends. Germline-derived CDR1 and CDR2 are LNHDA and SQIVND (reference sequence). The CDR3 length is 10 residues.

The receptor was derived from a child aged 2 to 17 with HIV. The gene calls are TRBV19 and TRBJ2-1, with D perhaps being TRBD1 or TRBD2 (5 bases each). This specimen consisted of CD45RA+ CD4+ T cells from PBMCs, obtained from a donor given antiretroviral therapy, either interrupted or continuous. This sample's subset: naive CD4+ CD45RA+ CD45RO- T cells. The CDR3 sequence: CASRGDEQFF. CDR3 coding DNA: TGTGCCAGTAGGGGGGATGAGCAGTTCTTC.